What follows describes a single T cell receptor beta chain. Antigen unknown. The germline V gene has CDR1 LNHNV and CDR2 YYDKDF (reference sequence). This CDR3 has 16 amino acids. Trimming took 0 bases from V and 5 from J; bases not matched to a gene: 6. These data originate in a study of PD-1 blockade in classical Hodgkin lymphoma. Notes on the study in general: Lower baseline TCR diversity was reported for newly diagnosed patients than for healthy donors. Anyone who began nivolumab under 1 year after ASCT was excluded. Undefined causes, possibly disease activity or prior therapy, underlie the repertoire differences.

All the patients suffered relapse after autologous stem cell transplantation, and brentuximab vedotin exposure differed. Profiling relied on immunoSEQ multiplex PCR, and the TCRdb table lists in-frame clones only, not all of them. The data hold 46,000 or so clones, with 85% to 90% observed a single time. The source was peripheral blood mononuclear cells (PBMCs), collected at baseline. This clonotype was obtained from a human donor with classical Hodgkin lymphoma. The rearrangement joins TRBV15 to TRBJ2-2, with 7 bases aligning to TRBD1. Here the CDR3 reads CATSRDEGARTGELFF. CDR3 in DNA: TGTGCCACCAGCAGAGATGAGGGGGCGAGGACCGGGGAGCTGTTTTTT. Full variable domain (rest looked up from reference TRBV15 and TRBJ2-2): DAMVIQNPRYQVTQFGKPVTLSCSQTLNHNVMYWYQQKSSQAPKLLFHYYDKDFNNEADTPDNFQSRRPNTSFCFLDIRSPGLGDTAMYLCATSRDEGARTGELFFGEGSRLTVL.